One and the same sample provided the 23 T cell receptor beta chains below, sequenced in a study of beta chain features in type 1 diabetes. Study observations and caveats: Within each of all four CD4+ subsets, Type 1 diabetes patients had TCRB CDR3s that were moderately but significantly shorter.

What was sequenced were expressed TCRB transcripts, since all of the isolated RNA had been reverse transcribed. Sequenced by immunoSEQ multiplex PCR; TCRdb stores in-frame clones only, minus some. The repertoire holds 150,000 to 200,000 clones, with about 63% as singletons. Antigens of these TCRs are unknown. The sequenced sample consisted of naive CD4+ T cells from blood. The receptors here all came from a man aged 25-45 years with type 1 diabetes.

V and J are TRBV10-3 and TRBJ1-6; D is uncertain. The CDR3 runs to 12 residues. Germline V CDR1 and CDR2: ENHRY, SYGVKD. V lost 8 bases and J lost 7, with 9 bases in between. CDR3 bases: TGTGCCATCGGTACTTTAAATTCACCCCTCCACTTT. It translates to CAIGTLNSPLHF.

Details on this clone: Other DNA sequences in this specimen translate into the identical CDR3. The chain carries TRBV29-1 and TRBJ2-3; D gene ambiguous. The germline V gene has CDR1 SQVTM and CDR2 ANQGSEA. The CDR3 extends over 12 amino acids. V was cut by 4 bases and J by 2 bases, with 7 bases left in between. DNA of the CDR3: TGCAGCGTTGTCAGGTCCACAGATACGCAGTATTTT. It encodes CSVVRSTDTQYF.

This chain joins TRBV29-1 and TRBJ2-3, with D unresolved. V lost 4 bases and J 2 bases, leaving 16 bases between the germline ends. The CDR3 is 15 amino acids. CDR1 is SQVTM, CDR2 ANQGSEA, per germline. The CDR3 protein is CSVVEIAAATDTQYF. CDR3 coding DNA: TGCAGCGTTGTCGAGATTGCGGCCGCCACAGATACGCAGTATTTT.

The V and J genes are TRBV28 and TRBJ2-5, with unresolved D. The CDR3 is 14 amino acids. Trimming pared 5 bases from V and 11 bases from J, leaving 21 bases between. Germline CDR1 and CDR2: MDHEN and SYDVKM. The CDR3 nucleotides are TGTGCCAGCAGTGCCCCGCCGAAGACGGTGGGACAGTACTTC. Protein sequence: CASSAPPKTVGQYF. Together with reference TRBV28 and TRBJ2-5, the CDR3 gives the full variable domain: DVKVTQSSRYLVKRTGEKVFLECVQDMDHENMFWYRQDPGLGLRLIYFSYDVKMKEKGDIPEGYSVSREKKERFSLILESASTNQTSMYLCASSAPPKTVGQYFGPGTRLLVL.

The V call is TRBV4-1, the J call TRBJ2-1; D uncertain. The germline V gene has CDR1 MGHRA and CDR2 YSYEKL. V lost 3 bases, J lost 1 base, and 4 bases lay in between. The CDR3 consists of 13 residues. The CDR3 region is CASSQGSYNEQFF. The CDR3 region has the DNA TGCGCCAGCAGCCAGGGTTCCTACAATGAGCAGTTCTTC.

The chain uses TRBV11-2 and TRBJ2-3; 8 nucleotides line up with TRBD1. CDR3 length equals 16 residues. Per the germline V gene, CDR1 is SGHAT and CDR2 is FQNNGV. The V segment lost 5 bases and the J segment 3 bases; nucleotides outside the gene matches: 10. In nucleotides, the CDR3 is TGTGCCAGCAGCGTAGGACAGGGCGTAGGGACAGATACGCAGTATTTT. Translating gives CASSVGQGVGTDTQYF.

A few counts support this clone. This chain uses TRBV10-3 with TRBJ2-3; 8 nucleotides line up with TRBD2. The CDR3 is 13 residues long. The V gene end was trimmed by 8 bases and the J gene end by 4 bases; junction bases not matched to a gene: 5. Germline values: CDR1 ENHRY, CDR2 SYGVKD. CDR3 in DNA: TGTGCCATCGCTACGGGGGGGTCAGATACGCAGTATTTT. It yields the protein CAIATGGSDTQYF.

This clone was counted a single time. V usage is TRBV9 and J usage is TRBJ2-1; possibly TRBD2 for D (5 bases). Between the trimmed V and J ends, which lost 4 bases and 4 bases, there was a span of 15 bases. CDR3 length: 15 amino acids. Germline CDR1 SGDLS, CDR2 YYNGEE. The CDR3 DNA is TGTGCCAGCAGCCCCGACGACTACCCATACAATGAGCAGTTCTTC. Protein product: CASSPDDYPYNEQFF.

The chain has TRBV29-1 and TRBJ2-1; 7 bases match TRBD1. With 4 bases clipped from V and 7 bases from J, the junction kept 16 bases outside the gene matches. Germline V gene lookup returns CDR1 SQVTM and CDR2 ANQGSEA. The CDR3 extends over 16 amino acids. For the CDR3, the DNA is TGCAGCGTTGCGGGCCGGAGTGGGACAGTAAGTAATGAGCAGTTCTTC. Protein sequence: CSVAGRSGTVSNEQFF.

The J gene is TRBJ2-3, the V gene TRBV19; D is unclear. The CDR3 is 12 amino acids. Germline V lookup: CDR1 LNHDA, CDR2 SQIVND (reference sequence). V lost 5 bases and J 6 bases, leaving 9 bases between the germline ends. In DNA, the CDR3 is TGTGCCAGTAGTGCATCATTGGATACGCAGTATTTT. It specifies CASSASLDTQYF.

J is TRBJ2-7 and V is TRBV7-2; TRBD1 is a possible D gene (6 bases). V was shortened by 2 bases and J by 2 bases, with 13 bases between the two germline ends. This CDR3 comprises 15 residues. From germline, CDR1 is SGHTA and CDR2 FQGNSA. This chain's CDR3 is CASSLSWDKAYEQYF. CDR3 bases: TGTGCCAGCAGCTTATCATGGGACAAAGCCTACGAGCAGTACTTC.

The chain combines TRBV30 with TRBJ2-5; D assignment may be TRBD1 or TRBD2 (5 bases each). This CDR3 has 13 residues. Germline V gene sequence: CDR1 GTSNPN, CDR2 SVGIG (reference sequence). V was shortened by 4 bases and J by 5 bases, with 14 bases between the two germline ends. Here the CDR3 DNA reads TGTGCCTGGACCGGGACCACTGCCGAGACCCAGTACTTC. Amino acid sequence: CAWTGTTAETQYF.

V is TRBV5-6 and J is TRBJ2-5, with TRBD1 identical over 8 bases. CDR3 size: 14 residues. V trimming: 3 bases; J trimming: 2 bases; junction bases outside the gene matches: 3. Germline V CDR1 and CDR2: SGHDT, YYEEEE. The CDR3: CASSSTGAQETQYF. The CDR3 DNA is TGTGCCAGCAGCTCGACAGGGGCGCAAGAGACCCAGTACTTC.

This clone showed up just a few times. This chain connects TRBV30 to TRBJ2-3, with a weak D call TRBD1 (6 bases). CDR3 size: 13 residues. CDR1 GTSNPN and CDR2 SVGIG come from the germline V gene (reference sequence). Between the trimmed V and J ends, which lost 4 bases and 3 bases, there was a span of 11 bases. The CDR3 coding sequence is TGTGCCTGGAAACCTCAGGGGACAGATACGCAGTATTTT. Its translation is CAWKPQGTDTQYF. Based on the CDR3 plus reference TRBV30 and TRBJ2-3, the full variable domain is SQTIHQWPATLVQPVGSPLSLECTVEGTSNPNLYWYRQAAGRGLQLLFYSVGIGQISSEVPQNLSASRPQDRQFILSSKKLLLSDSGFYLCAWKPQGTDTQYFGPGTRLTVL.

This clone was seen only once. This sequence joins TRBV7-2 and TRBJ2-7, with D unclear. V was cut by 5 bases and J by 2 bases, with 13 bases left in between. CDR3 length equals 14 residues. Germline V gene data show CDR1 as SGHTA and CDR2 as FQGNSA. The CDR3 region has the DNA TGTGCCAGCAGCAAAGGGCACGAGACCTACGAGCAGTACTTC. It yields the protein CASSKGHETYEQYF. Full variable domain (remainder filled in from reference TRBV7-2 and TRBJ2-7): GAGVSQSPSNKVTEKGKDVELRCDPISGHTALYWYRQSLGQGLEFLIYFQGNSAPDKSGLPSDRFSAERTGGSVSTLTIQRTQQEDSAVYLCASSKGHETYEQYFGPGTRLTVT.

CDR3 amino acids: CASSPNPGQIITRQYF. The CDR3, as DNA: TGTGCCAGCAGCCCCAACCCGGGACAGATAATTACGAGGCAGTACTTC. The V and J genes are TRBV7-2 and TRBJ2-7, with 7 bases matching TRBD1. Trimming at V came to 5 bases and at J to 9 bases, leaving 19 bases not matched to a gene. From germline, CDR1 is SGHTA and CDR2 FQGNSA. The CDR3 has 16 residues.

This chain joins TRBV4-1 and TRBJ2-3; D tentatively fits TRBD1 or TRBD2 (5 bases each). Trimming took off 0 bases at V and 1 base at J, with 8 bases between the two ends. The length of the CDR3 is 15 residues. CDR1 MGHRA and CDR2 YSYEKL come from the germline V gene. CDR3 amino acids: CASSQDLGGTDTQYF. The DNA of the CDR3 is TGCGCCAGCAGCCAAGATCTGGGGGGCACAGATACGCAGTATTTT.

For this clone: The sample holds other DNA sequences that translate to the same CDR3. The genes are TRBV30 and TRBJ1-5; a weak D match, TRBD1 (6 bases). V gave up 0 bases and J gave up 5 bases, with 11 bases separating them. Germline CDR1 is GTSNPN and CDR2 is SVGIG (reference sequence). The CDR3 is 14 amino acids. CDR3 DNA sequence: TGTGCCTGGAGTGTACTACAGGGAGATCAGCCCCAGCATTTT. Amino acid sequence: CAWSVLQGDQPQHF.

The chain links TRBV29-1 to TRBJ2-7, with TRBD2 as a possible D gene (5 bases). The CDR3 extends over 14 amino acids. V lost 4 bases, J lost 3 bases, and 16 bases lay in between. The germline V gene has CDR1 SQVTM and CDR2 ANQGSEA. Here the CDR3 reads CSVGVAKVFYEQYF. DNA for the CDR3: TGCAGCGTTGGGGTAGCGAAAGTTTTCTACGAGCAGTACTTC.

The chain recombines TRBV19 with TRBJ2-3; TRBD2 is a possible D gene (5 bases). Germline V CDR1 and CDR2: LNHDA, SQIVND (reference sequence). The CDR3 is made up of 14 amino acids. V lost 2 bases, J lost 9 bases, and 15 bases lay in between. CDR3 DNA: TGTGCCAGTAGTATACCCGGACTGAGAGGGACGCAGTATTTT. Translating it yields CASSIPGLRGTQYF.

This rearrangement joins TRBV29-1 to TRBJ2-5; D call uncertain. The J call may be mistaken, given a closer DNA end match to TRBJ2-7. CDR3 length: 12 amino acids. The germline V gene encodes CDR1 SQVTM and CDR2 ANQGSEA. For the CDR3, the DNA is TGCAGCGCCGTCAAGAGCCTGGACGAGCAGTACTTC. Its translation is CSAVKSLDEQYF.

The genes are TRBV9 and TRBJ1-6; D is ambiguous. Trimming left V 3 bases short and J 5 bases short, with 6 bases between. CDR3 size: 13 residues. Germline V gene data show CDR1 as SGDLS and CDR2 as YYNGEE. Written as DNA, the CDR3 is TGTGCCAGCAGCGGGGCGGATAATTCACCCCTCCACTTT. This encodes CASSGADNSPLHF.

The genes are TRBV30 and TRBJ1-6; D is unresolved. V was cut by 0 bases and J by 7 bases, with 10 bases left in between. CDR1 GTSNPN and CDR2 SVGIG come from the germline V gene (reference sequence). CDR3 length: 14 amino acids. The CDR3 sequence: CAWSVVTGNSPLHF. In DNA, the CDR3 is TGTGCCTGGAGTGTAGTTACCGGGAATTCACCCCTCCACTTT.